These 9 T cell receptor beta chains share one sample of origin, sequenced in a study of blood T cell repertoires in COVID-19. Assay: immunoSEQ multiplex PCR; the TCRdb copy retains only in-frame clones and omits some. In the table there are 360,000 or so clones, around nine tenths of which are singletons. The sample consisted of PBMCs or T cells enriched from blood (not recorded which). These receptors originate from a young woman who had been exposed to COVID-19.

The CDR3 coding sequence is TGTGCCCGCGCGGGGGGGAAATTGAACACCGGGGAGCTGTTTTTT. Its protein product is CARAGGKLNTGELFF. V is TRBV30 and J is TRBJ2-2; the match to TRBD2 covers 9 bases. There are 15 residues in the CDR3. V was clipped by 8 bases and J by 1 base; unmatched bases: 8. Germline V gene data show CDR1 as GTSNPN and CDR2 as SVGIG (reference sequence). The whole variable domain, filled in from reference TRBV30 and TRBJ2-2, reads SQTIHQWPATLVQPVGSPLSLECTVEGTSNPNLYWYRQAAGRGLQLLFYSVGIGQISSEVPQNLSASRPQDRQFILSSKKLLLSDSGFYLCARAGGKLNTGELFFGEGSRLTVL.

This chain uses TRBV7-9 with TRBJ2-7, with 13 nucleotides matching TRBD2. Per germline, CDR1 SEHNR and CDR2 FQNEAQ (reference sequence). The J segment lost 3 bases and the V segment lost 3 bases, leaving 5 bases of the junction unmatched. This CDR3 has 16 amino acids. CDR3 region: CASSLEGLAGIYEQYF. The CDR3 nucleotides read TGTGCCAGCAGCTTGGAGGGACTAGCGGGAATCTACGAGCAGTACTTC.

The chain combines TRBV19 with TRBJ1-2, with D possibly being TRBD1 (6 bases). CDR3 length: 13 amino acids. CDR1 and CDR2 (germline): LNHDA, SQIVND (reference sequence). Trimming stripped 9 bases from V and 3 bases from J, with 14 bases between. The CDR3 DNA follows: TGTGCCAGCCTCGGGGGGGCTGACTATGGCTACACCTTC. Residues: CASLGGADYGYTF. The full variable domain, its missing parts supplied by reference TRBV19 and TRBJ1-2, is DGGITQSPKYLFRKEGQNVTLSCEQNLNHDAMYWYRQDPGQGLRLIYYSQIVNDFQKGDIAEGYSVSREKKESFPLTVTSAQKNPTAFYLCASLGGADYGYTFGSGTRLTVV.

The CDR3 here is CASSRDTAGYTF. The DNA of the CDR3 is TGTGCCAGCAGCCGGGACACTGCTGGCTACACCTTC. The V gene is TRBV11-3, the J gene TRBJ1-2, with TRBD1 as a possible D gene (6 bases). This CDR3 spans 12 amino acids. CDR1 is SGHNT, CDR2 YENEEA, per germline. V dropped 5 bases and J dropped 7 bases, with 11 bases sitting between them.

This chain joins TRBV18 and TRBJ2-7; 10 positions agree with TRBD1. CDR1 KGHSH and CDR2 LQKENI come from the germline V gene. Trimming took 1 base from V and 6 from J; bases not matched to a gene: 9. The CDR3 is made up of 16 amino acids. This CDR3 reads CASSPRARDRGSEQYF. The CDR3 DNA follows: TGTGCCAGCTCACCACGTGCCCGGGACAGGGGTTCCGAGCAGTACTTC.

The chain uses TRBV5-5 and TRBJ2-2, with 7 bases identical to TRBD1. V lost 3 bases, J lost 1 base, and 9 bases stayed unmatched. CDR3 length equals 17 residues. Germline V gene lookup returns CDR1 SGHKS and CDR2 YYEKEE (reference sequence). CDR3 nucleotide sequence: TGTGCCAGCAGCTCAATAGGGGGCGCGGGGAACACCGGGGAGCTGTTTTTT. Translation: CASSSIGGAGNTGELFF.

The chain employs TRBV9 and TRBJ2-7; tentatively, D is TRBD1 (7 bases). The germline CDR1 and CDR2 sequences are SGDLS and YYNGEE. V was shortened by 0 bases and J by 2 bases, with 12 bases between the two germline ends. The CDR3 spans 15 residues. The CDR3 DNA reads TGTGCCAGCAGCGTAGAGCCAGGGGGGACCTACGAGCAGTACTTC. It yields the protein CASSVEPGGTYEQYF.

The gene calls are TRBV28 and TRBJ2-7; 8 bases match TRBD1. Unmatched junction bases numbered 8, after V lost 5 bases and J lost 2 bases. Germline CDR1 MDHEN, CDR2 SYDVKM. The CDR3 extends over 15 amino acids. The CDR3 region is CASSRQGAKTYEQYF. The CDR3 bases are TGTGCCAGCAGTCGGCAGGGGGCAAAAACCTACGAGCAGTACTTC.

The V gene is TRBV6-6, the J gene TRBJ2-3; 8 positions agree with TRBD1. The CDR3 length is 16 residues. J was trimmed by 4 bases and V by 6 bases; bases with no gene match: 12. In germline, CDR1 is MNHNY, CDR2 SVGAGI (reference sequence). The CDR3, as DNA: TGTGCCAGCAGACGGGGGAATCAGGGGGCCGCAGATACGCAGTATTTT. Translating gives CASRRGNQGAADTQYF.